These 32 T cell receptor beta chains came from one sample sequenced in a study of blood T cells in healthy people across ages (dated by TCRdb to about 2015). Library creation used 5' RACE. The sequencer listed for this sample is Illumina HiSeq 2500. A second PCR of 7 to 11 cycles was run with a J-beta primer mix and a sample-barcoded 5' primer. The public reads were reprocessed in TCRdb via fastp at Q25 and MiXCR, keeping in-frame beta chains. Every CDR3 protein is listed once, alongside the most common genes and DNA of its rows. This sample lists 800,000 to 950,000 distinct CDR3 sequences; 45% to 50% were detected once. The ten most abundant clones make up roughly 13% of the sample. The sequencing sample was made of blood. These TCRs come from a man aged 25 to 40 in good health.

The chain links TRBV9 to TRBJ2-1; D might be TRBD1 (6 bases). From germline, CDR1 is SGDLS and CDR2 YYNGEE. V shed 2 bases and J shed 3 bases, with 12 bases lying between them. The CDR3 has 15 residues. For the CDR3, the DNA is TGTGCCAGCAGCGTCGACGGGGACATCTACAATGAGCAGTTCTTC. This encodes CASSVDGDIYNEQFF.

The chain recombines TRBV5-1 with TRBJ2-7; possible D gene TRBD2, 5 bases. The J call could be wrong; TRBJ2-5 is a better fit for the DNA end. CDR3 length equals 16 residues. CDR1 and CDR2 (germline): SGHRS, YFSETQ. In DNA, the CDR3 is TGCGCCAGCAGCTTGTGGTCGGGGTTCTTGCTGGAGACCCAGTACTTC. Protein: CASSLWSGFLLETQYF.

The CDR3 region is CASSRGEGNTEAFF. The CDR3 nucleotides are TGTGCCAGCAGCAGGGGGGAGGGGAACACTGAAGCTTTCTTT. The V gene is TRBV2, the J gene TRBJ1-1; 7 nucleotides match TRBD1. CDR1 is SNHLY, CDR2 FYNNEI, per germline. Germline trimming cut 6 bases from V and 1 base from J; bases unmatched to any gene: 5. CDR3 length: 14 residues.

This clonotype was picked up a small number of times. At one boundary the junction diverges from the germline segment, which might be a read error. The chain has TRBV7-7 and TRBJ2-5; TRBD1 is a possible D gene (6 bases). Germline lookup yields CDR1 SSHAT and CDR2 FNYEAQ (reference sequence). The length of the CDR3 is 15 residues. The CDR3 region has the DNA TGTGCTAGCAGCTTGGGCAGGGGTGCCCAAGAGACCCAGTACTTC. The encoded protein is CASSLGRGAQETQYF.

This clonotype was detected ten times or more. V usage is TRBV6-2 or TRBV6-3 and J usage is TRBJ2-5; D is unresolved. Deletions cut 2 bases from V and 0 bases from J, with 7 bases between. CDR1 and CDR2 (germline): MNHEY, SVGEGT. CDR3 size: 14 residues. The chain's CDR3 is CASSYGGNQETQYF. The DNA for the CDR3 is TGTGCCAGCAGTTACGGCGGAAACCAAGAGACCCAGTACTTC.

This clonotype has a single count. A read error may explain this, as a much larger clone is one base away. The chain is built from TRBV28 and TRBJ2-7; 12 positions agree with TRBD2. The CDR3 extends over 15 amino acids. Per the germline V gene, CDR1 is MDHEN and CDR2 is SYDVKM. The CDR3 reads CAGSLVLAGGYEQYF. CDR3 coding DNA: TGTGCCGGCAGTTTGGTTCTAGCGGGGGGGTACGAGCAGTACTTC. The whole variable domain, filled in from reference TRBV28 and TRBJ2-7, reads DVKVTQSSRYLVKRTGEKVFLECVQDMDHENMFWYRQDPGLGLRLIYFSYDVKMKEKGDIPEGYSVSREKKERFSLILESASTNQTSMYLCAGSLVLAGGYEQYFGPGTRLTVT.

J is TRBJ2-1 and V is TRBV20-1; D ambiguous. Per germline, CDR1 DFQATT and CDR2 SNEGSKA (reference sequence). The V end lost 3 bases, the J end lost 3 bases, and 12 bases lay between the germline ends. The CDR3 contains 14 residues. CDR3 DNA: TGCAGTGCTAGTAGTGGCCAGATCTACAATGAGCAGTTCTTC. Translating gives CSASSGQIYNEQFF.

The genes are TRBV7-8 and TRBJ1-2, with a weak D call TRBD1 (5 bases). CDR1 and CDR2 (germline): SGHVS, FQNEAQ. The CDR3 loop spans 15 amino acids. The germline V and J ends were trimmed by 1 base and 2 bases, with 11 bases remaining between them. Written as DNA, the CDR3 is TGTGCCAGCAGCTTAGGTCTCAGGGAGAACTATGGCTACACCTTC. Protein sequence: CASSLGLRENYGYTF.

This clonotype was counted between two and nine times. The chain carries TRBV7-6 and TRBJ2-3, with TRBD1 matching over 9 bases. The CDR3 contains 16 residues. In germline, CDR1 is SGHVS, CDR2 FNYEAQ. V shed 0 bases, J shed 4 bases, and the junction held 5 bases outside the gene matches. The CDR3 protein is CASSLAPQGAADTQYF. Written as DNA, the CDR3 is TGTGCCAGCAGCTTAGCGCCACAGGGGGCGGCAGATACGCAGTATTTT.

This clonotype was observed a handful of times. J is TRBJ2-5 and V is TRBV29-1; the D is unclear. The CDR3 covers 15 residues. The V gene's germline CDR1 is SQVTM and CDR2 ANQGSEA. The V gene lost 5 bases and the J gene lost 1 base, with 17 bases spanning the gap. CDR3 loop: CSVRLRLMVQETQYF. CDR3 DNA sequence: TGCAGCGTTCGTCTCCGGCTGATGGTCCAAGAGACCCAGTACTTC.

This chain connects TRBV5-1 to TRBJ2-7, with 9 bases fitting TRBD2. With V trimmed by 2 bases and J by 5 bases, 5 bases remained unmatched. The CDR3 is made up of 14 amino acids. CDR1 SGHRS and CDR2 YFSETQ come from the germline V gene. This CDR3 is CASSFGTSIHEQYF. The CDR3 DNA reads TGCGCCAGCAGCTTTGGGACTAGCATCCACGAGCAGTACTTC.

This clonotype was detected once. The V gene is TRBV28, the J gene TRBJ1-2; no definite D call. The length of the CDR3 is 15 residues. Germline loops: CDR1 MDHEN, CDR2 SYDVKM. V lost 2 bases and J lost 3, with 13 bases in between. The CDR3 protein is CASSLGELLDYGYTF. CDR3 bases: TGTGCCAGCAGTTTAGGGGAACTTCTTGACTATGGCTACACCTTC.

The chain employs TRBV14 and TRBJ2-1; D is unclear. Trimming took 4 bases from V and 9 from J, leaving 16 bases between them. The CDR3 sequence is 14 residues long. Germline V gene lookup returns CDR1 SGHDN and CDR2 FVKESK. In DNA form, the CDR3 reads TGTGCCAGCAGCCCTGAGGTTCCGGGCGGTGAGCAGTTCTTC. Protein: CASSPEVPGGEQFF.

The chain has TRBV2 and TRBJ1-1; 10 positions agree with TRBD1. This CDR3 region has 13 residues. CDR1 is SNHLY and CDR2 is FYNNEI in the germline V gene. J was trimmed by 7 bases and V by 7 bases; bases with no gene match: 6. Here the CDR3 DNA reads TGTGCCAGCACCGGACAGGGGGTGGGTGAAGCTTTCTTT. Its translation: CASTGQGVGEAFF.

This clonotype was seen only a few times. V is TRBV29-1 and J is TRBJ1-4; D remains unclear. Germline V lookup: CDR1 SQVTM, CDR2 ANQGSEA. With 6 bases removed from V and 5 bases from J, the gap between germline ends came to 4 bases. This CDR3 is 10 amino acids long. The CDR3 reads CSVKNEKLFF. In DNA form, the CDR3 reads TGCAGCGTCAAGAATGAAAAACTGTTTTTT.

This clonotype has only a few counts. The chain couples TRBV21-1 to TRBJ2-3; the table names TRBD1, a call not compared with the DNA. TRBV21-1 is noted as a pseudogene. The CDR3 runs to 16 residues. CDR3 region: CASSKQQGARTDTQYF. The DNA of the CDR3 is TGTGCCAGCAGCAAGCAACAGGGGGCTCGCACAGATACGCAGTATTTT.

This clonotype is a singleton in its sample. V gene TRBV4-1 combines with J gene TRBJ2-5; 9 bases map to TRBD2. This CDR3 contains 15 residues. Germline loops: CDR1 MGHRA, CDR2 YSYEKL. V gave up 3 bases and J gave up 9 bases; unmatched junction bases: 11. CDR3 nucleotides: TGCGCCAGCAGCCATCACGGGACTAGCATGGAGGCCCAGTACTTC. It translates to CASSHHGTSMEAQYF.

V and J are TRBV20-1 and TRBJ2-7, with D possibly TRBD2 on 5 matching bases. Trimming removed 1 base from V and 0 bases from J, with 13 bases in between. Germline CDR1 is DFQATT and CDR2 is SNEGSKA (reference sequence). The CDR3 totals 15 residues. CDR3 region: CSARAHRESSYEQYF. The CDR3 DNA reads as TGCAGTGCTAGAGCACATAGGGAGAGCTCCTACGAGCAGTACTTC.

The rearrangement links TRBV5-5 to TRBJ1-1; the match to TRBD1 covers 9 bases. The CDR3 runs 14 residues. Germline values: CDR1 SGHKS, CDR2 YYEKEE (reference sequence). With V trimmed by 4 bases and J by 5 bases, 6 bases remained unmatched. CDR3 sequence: CASSRGTGLTEAFF. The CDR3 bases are TGTGCCAGCAGCAGGGGGACAGGGTTGACTGAAGCTTTCTTT.

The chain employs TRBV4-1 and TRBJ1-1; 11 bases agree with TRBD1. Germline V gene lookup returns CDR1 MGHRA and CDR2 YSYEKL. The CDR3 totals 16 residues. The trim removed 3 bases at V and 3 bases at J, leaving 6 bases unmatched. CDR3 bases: TGCGCCAGCAGCCACTTTCCGGGACAGGGGGACACTGAAGCTTTCTTT. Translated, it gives CASSHFPGQGDTEAFF.

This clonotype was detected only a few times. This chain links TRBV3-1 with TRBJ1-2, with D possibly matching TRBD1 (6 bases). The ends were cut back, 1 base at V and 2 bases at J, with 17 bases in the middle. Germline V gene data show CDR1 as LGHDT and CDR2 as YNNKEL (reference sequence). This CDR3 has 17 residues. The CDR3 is CASSQVGPGGANYGYTF. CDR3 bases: TGTGCCAGCAGCCAAGTCGGGCCCGGGGGGGCGAACTATGGCTACACCTTC.

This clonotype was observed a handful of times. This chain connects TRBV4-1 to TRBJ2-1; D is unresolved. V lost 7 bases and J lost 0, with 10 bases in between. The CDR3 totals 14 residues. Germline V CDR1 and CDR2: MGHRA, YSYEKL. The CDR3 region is CASTDKSSYNEQFF. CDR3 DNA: TGCGCCAGCACCGACAAGAGCTCCTACAATGAGCAGTTCTTC.

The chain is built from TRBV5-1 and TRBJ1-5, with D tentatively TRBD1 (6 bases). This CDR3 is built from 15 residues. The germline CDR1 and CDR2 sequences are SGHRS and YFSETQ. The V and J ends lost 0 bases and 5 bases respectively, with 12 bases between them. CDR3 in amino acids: CASSLGGDTYQPQHF. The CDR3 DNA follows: TGCGCCAGCAGCTTGGGAGGGGACACCTATCAGCCCCAGCATTTT. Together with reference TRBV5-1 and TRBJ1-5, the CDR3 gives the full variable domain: KAGVTQTPRYLIKTRGQQVTLSCSPISGHRSVSWYQQTPGQGLQFLFEYFSETQRNKGNFPGRFSGRQFSNSRSEMNVSTLELGDSALYLCASSLGGDTYQPQHFGDGTRLSIL.

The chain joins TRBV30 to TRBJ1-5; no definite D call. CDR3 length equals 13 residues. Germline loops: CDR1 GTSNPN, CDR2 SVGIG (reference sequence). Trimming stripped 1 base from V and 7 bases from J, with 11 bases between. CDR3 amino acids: CAWSAGLVQPQHF. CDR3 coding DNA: TGTGCCTGGAGTGCCGGACTTGTGCAGCCCCAGCATTTT.

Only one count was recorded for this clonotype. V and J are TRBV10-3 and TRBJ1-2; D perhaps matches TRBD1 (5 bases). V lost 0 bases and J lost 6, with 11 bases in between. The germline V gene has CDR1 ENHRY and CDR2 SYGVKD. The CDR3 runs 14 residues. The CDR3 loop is CAISESAGHHGYTF. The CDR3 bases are TGTGCCATCAGTGAGTCGGCAGGGCATCATGGCTACACCTTC.

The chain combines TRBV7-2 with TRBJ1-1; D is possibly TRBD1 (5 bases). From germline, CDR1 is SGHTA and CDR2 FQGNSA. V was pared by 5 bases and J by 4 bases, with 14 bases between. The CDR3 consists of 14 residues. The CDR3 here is CASSQAGRPTEAFF. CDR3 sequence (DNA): TGTGCCAGCAGCCAGGCAGGGCGGCCCACTGAAGCTTTCTTT.

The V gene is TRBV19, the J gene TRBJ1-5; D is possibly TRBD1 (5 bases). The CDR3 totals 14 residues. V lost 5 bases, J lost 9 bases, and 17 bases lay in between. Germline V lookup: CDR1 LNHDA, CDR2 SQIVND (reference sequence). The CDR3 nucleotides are TGTGCCAGTAGTGTTGGGGACCGGCCTTGGCCCCAGCATTTT. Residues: CASSVGDRPWPQHF.

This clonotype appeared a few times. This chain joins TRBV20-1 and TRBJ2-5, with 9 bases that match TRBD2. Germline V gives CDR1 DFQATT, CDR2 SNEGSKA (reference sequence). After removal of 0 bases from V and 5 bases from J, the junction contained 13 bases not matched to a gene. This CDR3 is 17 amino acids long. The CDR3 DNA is TGCAGTGCTAGAGAGGCGGGGAGCGGGGGGCCCAGGGAGACCCAGTACTTC. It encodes CSAREAGSGGPRETQYF.

CDR3 nucleotides: TGTGCCAGCGTCCGGGACACCTATGGCTACACCTTC. This sequence encodes CASVRDTYGYTF. The chain joins TRBV5-6 to TRBJ1-2; D possibly corresponds to TRBD1 (6 bases). Germline V gives CDR1 SGHDT, CDR2 YYEEEE. The V end was cut by 7 bases, the J end by 4 bases, with 11 bases between. The CDR3 has 12 residues.

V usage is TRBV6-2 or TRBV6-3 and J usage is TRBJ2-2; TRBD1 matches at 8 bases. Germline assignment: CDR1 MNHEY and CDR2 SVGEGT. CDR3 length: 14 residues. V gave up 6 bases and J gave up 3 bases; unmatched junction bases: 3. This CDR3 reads CASRATGDTGELFF. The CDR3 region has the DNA TGTGCCAGCAGAGCGACAGGGGACACCGGGGAGCTGTTTTTT.

The CDR3 coding sequence is TGTGCCAGCAGCCAAGGGGGACAGATGAACACTGAAGCTTTCTTT. It specifies CASSQGGQMNTEAFF. V gene TRBV4-2 combines with J gene TRBJ1-1, with 7 bases identical to TRBD1. The germline CDR1 and CDR2 sequences are LGHNA and YNFKEQ. Losses at the gene ends were 1 base for V and 0 bases for J; bases not matched to a gene: 2. The CDR3 sequence is 15 residues long.

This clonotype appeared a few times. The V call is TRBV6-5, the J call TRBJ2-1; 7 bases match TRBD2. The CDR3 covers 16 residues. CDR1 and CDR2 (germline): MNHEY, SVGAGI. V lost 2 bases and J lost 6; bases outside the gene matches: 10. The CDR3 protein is CASSYVGGLRSNEQFF. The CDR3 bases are TGTGCCAGCAGTTACGTCGGGGGGTTGCGAAGCAATGAGCAGTTCTTC.